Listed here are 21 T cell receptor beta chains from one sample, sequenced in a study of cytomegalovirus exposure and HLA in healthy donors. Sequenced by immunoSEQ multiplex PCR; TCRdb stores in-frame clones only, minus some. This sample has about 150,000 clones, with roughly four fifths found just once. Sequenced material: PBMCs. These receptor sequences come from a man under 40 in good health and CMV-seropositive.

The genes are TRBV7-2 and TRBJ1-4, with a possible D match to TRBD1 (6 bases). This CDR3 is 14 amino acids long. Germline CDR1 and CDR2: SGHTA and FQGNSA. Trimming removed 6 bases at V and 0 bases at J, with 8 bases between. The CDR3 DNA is TGTGCCAGCAGTCGACAGGCAACTAATGAAAAACTGTTTTTT. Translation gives CASSRQATNEKLFF.

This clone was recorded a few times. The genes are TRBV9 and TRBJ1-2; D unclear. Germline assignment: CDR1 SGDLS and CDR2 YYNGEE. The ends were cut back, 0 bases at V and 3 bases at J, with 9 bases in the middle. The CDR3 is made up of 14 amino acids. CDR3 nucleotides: TGTGCCAGCAGCGTAGATGAGAGATACTATGGCTACACCTTC. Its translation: CASSVDERYYGYTF. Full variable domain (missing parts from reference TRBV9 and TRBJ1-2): DSGVTQTPKHLITATGQRVTLRCSPRSGDLSVYWYQQSLDQGLQFLIQYYNGEERAKGNILERFSAQQFPDLHSELNLSSLELGDSALYFCASSVDERYYGYTFGSGTRLTVV.

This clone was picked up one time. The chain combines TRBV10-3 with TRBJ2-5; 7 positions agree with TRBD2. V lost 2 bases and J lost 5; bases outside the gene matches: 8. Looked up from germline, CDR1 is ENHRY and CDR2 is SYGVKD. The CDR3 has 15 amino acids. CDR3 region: CAISESAGAGETQYF. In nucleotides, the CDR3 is TGTGCCATCAGTGAGAGTGCGGGAGCGGGGGAGACCCAGTACTTC.

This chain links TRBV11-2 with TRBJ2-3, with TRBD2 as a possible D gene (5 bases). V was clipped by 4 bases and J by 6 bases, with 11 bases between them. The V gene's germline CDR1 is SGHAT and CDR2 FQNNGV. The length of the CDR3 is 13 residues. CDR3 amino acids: CASSSQSGDTQYF. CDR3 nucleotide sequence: TGTGCCAGCAGCTCCCAGAGCGGTGATACGCAGTATTTT.

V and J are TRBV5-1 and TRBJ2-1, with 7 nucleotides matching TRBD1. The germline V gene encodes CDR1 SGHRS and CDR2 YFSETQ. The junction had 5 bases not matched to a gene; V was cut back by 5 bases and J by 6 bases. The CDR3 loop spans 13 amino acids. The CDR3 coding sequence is TGCGCCAGCAGTTTTGACAGGGTCAATGAGCAGTTCTTC. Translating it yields CASSFDRVNEQFF.

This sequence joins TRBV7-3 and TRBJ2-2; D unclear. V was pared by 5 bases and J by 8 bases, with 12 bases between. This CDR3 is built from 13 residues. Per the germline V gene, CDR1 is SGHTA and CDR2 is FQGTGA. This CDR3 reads CASSLILEGELFF. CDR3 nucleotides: TGTGCCAGCAGCCTCATCTTGGAGGGGGAGCTGTTTTTT.

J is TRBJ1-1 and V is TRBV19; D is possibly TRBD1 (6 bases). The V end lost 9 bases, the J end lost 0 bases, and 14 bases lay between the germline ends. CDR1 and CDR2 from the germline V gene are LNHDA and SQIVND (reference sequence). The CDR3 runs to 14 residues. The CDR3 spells CASETGDMNTEAFF. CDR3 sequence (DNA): TGTGCCAGCGAGACAGGAGACATGAACACTGAAGCTTTCTTT.

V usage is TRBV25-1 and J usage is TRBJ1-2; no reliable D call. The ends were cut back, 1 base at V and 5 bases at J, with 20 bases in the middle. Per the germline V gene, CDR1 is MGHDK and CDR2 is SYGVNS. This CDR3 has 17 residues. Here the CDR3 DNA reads TGTGCCAGCAGTGAATCTTGGACCGCGGGGAGTGGGTATGGCTACACCTTC. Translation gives CASSESWTAGSGYGYTF.

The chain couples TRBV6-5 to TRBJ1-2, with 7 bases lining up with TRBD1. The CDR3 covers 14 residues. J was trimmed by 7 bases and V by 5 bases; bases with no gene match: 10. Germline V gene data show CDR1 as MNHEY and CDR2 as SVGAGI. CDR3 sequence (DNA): TGTGCCAGCAGTCCCAGAGGGGGCCGAGTTGGCTACACCTTC. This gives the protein CASSPRGGRVGYTF.

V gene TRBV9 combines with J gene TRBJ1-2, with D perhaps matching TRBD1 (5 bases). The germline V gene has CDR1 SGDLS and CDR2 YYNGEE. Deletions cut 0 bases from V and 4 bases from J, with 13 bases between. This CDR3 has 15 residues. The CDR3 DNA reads TGTGCCAGCAGCGTAGCTCGGCAGGGATCCTATGGCTACACCTTC. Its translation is CASSVARQGSYGYTF.

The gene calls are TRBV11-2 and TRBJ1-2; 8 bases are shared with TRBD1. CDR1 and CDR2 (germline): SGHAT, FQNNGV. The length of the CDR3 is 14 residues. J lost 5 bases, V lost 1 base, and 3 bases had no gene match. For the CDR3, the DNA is TGTGCCAGCAGCTTAGCCCGGACAGGGTATGGCTACACCTTC. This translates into CASSLARTGYGYTF.

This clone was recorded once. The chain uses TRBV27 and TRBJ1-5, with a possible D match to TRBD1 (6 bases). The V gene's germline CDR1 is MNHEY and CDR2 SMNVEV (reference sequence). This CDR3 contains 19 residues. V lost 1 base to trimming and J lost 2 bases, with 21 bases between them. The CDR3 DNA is TGTGCCAGCAGTTTATTTGGCCCCGTAACAGGGAGGGGCAATCAGCCCCAGCATTTT. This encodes CASSLFGPVTGRGNQPQHF.

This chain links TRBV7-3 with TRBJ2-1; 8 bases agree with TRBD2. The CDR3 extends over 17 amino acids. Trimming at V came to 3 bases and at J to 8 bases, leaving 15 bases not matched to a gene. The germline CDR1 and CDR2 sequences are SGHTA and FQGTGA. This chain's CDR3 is CASSLSGLPPGGDEQFF. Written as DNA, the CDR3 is TGTGCCAGCAGCTTGAGTGGCCTGCCACCCGGGGGGGATGAGCAGTTCTTC. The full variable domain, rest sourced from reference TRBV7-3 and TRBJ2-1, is GAGVSQTPSNKVTEKGKYVELRCDPISGHTALYWYRQSLGQGPEFLIYFQGTGAADDSGLPNDRFFAVRPEGSVSTLKIQRTERGDSAVYLCASSLSGLPPGGDEQFFGPGTRLTVL.

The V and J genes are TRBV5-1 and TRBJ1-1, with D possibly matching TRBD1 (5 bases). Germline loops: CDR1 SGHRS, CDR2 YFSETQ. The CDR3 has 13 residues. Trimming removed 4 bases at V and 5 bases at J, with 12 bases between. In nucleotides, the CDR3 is TGCGCCAGCAGCCCGGGGGGAGAGACTGAAGCTTTCTTT. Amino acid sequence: CASSPGGETEAFF.

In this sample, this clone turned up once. The CDR3 sequence: CASSPGTGGFYEQYF. In nucleotides, the CDR3 is TGTGCCAGCTCACCTGGGACAGGGGGCTTCTACGAGCAGTACTTC. V gene TRBV18 combines with J gene TRBJ2-7; 12 bases are shared with TRBD1. Germline V CDR1 and CDR2: KGHSH, LQKENI. V lost 3 bases, J lost 3 bases, and 3 bases stayed unmatched. The CDR3 is made up of 15 amino acids.

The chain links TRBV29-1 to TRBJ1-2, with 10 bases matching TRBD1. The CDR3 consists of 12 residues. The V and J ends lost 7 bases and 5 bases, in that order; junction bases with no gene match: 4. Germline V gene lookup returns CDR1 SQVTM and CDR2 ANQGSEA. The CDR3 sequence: CSGDRGGYGYTF. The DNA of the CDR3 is TGCAGCGGGGACAGGGGCGGGTATGGCTACACCTTC.

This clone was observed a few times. CDR3 sequence (DNA): TGTGCCAGCAGCCAAGATTTCCGGACAGGGGTGTATGGCTACACCTTC. Protein product: CASSQDFRTGVYGYTF. The chain couples TRBV4-2 to TRBJ1-2, with 9 bases fitting TRBD1. This CDR3 has 16 amino acids. Looked up from germline, CDR1 is LGHNA and CDR2 is YNFKEQ. V shed 0 bases, J shed 5 bases, and the junction held 7 bases outside the gene matches.

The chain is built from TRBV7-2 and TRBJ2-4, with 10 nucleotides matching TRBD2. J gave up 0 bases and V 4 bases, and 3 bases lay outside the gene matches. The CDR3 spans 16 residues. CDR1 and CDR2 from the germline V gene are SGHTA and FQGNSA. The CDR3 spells CASSSGLAAAKNIQYF. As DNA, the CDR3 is TGTGCCAGCAGCTCCGGACTAGCGGCAGCCAAAAACATTCAGTACTTC.

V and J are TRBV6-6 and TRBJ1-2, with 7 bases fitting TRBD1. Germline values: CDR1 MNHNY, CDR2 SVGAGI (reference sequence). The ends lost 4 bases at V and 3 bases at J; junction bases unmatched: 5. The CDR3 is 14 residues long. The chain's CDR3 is CASSSTGEDYGYTF. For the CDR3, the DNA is TGTGCCAGCAGTTCCACAGGGGAGGACTATGGCTACACCTTC.

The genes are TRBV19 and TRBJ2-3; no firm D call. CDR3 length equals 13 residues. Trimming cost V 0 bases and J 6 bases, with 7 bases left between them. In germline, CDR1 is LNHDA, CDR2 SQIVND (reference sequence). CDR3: CASSIDKEDTQYF. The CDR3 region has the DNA TGTGCCAGTAGTATAGATAAGGAGGATACGCAGTATTTT.

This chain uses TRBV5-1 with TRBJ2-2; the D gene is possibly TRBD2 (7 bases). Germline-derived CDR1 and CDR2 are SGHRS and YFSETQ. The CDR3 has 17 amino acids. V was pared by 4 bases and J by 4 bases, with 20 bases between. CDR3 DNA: TGCGCCAGCAGCCCGAAGGCGGGGGCCGCGCTCACCGGGGAGCTGTTTTTT. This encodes CASSPKAGAALTGELFF.